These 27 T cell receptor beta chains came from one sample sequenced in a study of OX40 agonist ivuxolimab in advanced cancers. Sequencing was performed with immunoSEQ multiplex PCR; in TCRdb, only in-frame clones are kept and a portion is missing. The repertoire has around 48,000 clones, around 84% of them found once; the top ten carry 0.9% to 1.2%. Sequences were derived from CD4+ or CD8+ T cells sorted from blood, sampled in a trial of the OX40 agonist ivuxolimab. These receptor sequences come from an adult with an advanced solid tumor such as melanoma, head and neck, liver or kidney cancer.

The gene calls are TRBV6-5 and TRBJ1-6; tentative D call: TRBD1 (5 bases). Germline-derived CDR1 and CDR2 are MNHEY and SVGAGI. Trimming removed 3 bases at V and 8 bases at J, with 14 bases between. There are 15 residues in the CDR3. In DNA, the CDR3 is TGTGCCAGCAGTTATGGGAAGTGGGGGGATTCACCCCTCCACTTT. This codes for CASSYGKWGDSPLHF.

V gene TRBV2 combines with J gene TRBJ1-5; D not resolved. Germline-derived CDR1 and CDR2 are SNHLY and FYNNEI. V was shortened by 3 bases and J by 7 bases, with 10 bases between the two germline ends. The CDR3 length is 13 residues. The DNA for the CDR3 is TGTGCCAGCAGTGATTTGGGAGCGCAGCCCCAGCATTTT. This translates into CASSDLGAQPQHF.

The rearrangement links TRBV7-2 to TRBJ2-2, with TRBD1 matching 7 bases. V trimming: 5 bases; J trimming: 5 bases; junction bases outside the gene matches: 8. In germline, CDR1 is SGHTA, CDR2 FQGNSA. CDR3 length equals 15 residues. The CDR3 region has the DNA TGTGCCAGCAGCCCCAGGGGGAGTGCGACCGGGGAGCTGTTTTTT. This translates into CASSPRGSATGELFF.

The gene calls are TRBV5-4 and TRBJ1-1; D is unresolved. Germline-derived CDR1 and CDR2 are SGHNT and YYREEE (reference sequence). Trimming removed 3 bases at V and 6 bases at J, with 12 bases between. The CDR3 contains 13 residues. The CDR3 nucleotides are TGTGCCAGCAGCTCCCGTGGCCAGGCTGAAGCTTTCTTT. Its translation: CASSSRGQAEAFF.

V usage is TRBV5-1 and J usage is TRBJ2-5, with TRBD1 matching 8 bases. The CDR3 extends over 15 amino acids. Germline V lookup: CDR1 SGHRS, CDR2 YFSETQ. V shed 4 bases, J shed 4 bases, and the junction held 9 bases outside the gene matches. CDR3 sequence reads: CASSPTQGARETQYF. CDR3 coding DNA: TGCGCCAGCAGCCCCACCCAGGGGGCGAGAGAGACCCAGTACTTC. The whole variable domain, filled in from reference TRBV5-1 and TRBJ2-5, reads KAGVTQTPRYLIKTRGQQVTLSCSPISGHRSVSWYQQTPGQGLQFLFEYFSETQRNKGNFPGRFSGRQFSNSRSEMNVSTLELGDSALYLCASSPTQGARETQYFGPGTRLLVL.

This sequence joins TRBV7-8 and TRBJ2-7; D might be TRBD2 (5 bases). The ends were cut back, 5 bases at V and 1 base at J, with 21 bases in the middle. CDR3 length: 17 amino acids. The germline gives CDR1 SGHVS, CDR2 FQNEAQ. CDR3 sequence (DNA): TGTGCCAGCAGCACTAGGGCGCCTAGTAAGAGGTCCTACGAGCAGTACTTC. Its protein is CASSTRAPSKRSYEQYF.

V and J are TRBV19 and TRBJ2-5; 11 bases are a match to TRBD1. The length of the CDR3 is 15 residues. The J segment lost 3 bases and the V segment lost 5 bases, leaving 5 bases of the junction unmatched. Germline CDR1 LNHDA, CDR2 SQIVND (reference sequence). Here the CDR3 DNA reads TGTGCCAGTAGTTACCCGGGACAGGGGGAAGAGACCCAGTACTTC. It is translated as CASSYPGQGEETQYF.

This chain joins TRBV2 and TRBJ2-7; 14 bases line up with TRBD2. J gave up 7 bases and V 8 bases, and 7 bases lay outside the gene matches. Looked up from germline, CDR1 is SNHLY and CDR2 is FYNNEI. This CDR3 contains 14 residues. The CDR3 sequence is CASAPGLAGVEQYF. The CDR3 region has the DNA TGTGCCAGCGCTCCGGGACTAGCGGGAGTTGAGCAGTACTTC.

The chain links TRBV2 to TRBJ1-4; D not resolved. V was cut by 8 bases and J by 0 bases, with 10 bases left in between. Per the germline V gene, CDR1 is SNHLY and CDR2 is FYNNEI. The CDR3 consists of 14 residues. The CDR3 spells CASGNYATNEKLFF. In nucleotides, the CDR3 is TGTGCCAGCGGAAATTATGCAACTAATGAAAAACTGTTTTTT.

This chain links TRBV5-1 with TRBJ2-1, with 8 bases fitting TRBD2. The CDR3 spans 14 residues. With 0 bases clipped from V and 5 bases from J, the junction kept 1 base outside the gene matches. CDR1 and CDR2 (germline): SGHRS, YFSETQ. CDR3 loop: CASSLGLANNEQFF. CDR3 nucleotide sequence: TGCGCCAGCAGCTTGGGACTAGCGAACAATGAGCAGTTCTTC.

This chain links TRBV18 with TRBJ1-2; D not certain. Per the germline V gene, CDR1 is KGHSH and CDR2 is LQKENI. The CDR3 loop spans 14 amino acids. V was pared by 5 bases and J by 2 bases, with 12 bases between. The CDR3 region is CASSATGQNYGYTF. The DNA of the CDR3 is TGTGCCAGCTCAGCGACGGGCCAAAACTATGGCTACACCTTC.

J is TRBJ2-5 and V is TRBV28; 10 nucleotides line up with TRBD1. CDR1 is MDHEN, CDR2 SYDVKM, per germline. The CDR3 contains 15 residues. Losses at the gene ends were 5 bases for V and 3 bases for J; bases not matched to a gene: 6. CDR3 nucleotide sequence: TGTGCCAGCAGTCTAACCGGGACAGGGGAAGAGACCCAGTACTTC. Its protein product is CASSLTGTGEETQYF.

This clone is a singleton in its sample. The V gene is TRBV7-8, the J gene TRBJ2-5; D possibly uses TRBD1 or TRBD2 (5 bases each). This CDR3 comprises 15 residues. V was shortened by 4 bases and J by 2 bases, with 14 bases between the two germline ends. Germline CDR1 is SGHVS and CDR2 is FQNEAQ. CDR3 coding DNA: TGTGCCAGCAGCTGGCGCTGGGACGGGCAAGAGACCCAGTACTTC. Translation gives CASSWRWDGQETQYF.

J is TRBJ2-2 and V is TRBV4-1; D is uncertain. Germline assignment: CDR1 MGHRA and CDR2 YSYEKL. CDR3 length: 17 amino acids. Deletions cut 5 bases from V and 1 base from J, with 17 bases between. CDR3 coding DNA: TGCGCCAGCAGCTCACCCCTGGGCGGAGTGAACACCGGGGAGCTGTTTTTT. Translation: CASSSPLGGVNTGELFF.

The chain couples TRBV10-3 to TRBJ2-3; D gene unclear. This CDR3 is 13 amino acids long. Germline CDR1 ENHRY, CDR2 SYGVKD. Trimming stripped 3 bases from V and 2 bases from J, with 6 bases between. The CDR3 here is CAISDRYTDTQYF. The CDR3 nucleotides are TGTGCCATCAGTGACAGGTACACAGATACGCAGTATTTT.

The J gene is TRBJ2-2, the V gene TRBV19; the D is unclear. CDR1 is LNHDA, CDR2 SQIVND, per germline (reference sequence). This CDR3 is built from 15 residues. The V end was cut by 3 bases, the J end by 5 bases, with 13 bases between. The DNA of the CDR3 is TGTGCCAGTAGTATTGGTCCGGTTGGGACCGGGGAGCTGTTTTTT. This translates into CASSIGPVGTGELFF.

CDR3 nucleotide sequence: TGTGCCAGCAGCTTACTCTCGGGGACTAGCGGACCCTACGAGCAGTACTTC. Protein sequence: CASSLLSGTSGPYEQYF. The gene calls are TRBV7-2 and TRBJ2-7; 11 positions agree with TRBD2. V dropped 2 bases and J dropped 2; count of bases not matched to a gene: 8. The germline V gene encodes CDR1 SGHTA and CDR2 FQGNSA. The CDR3 extends over 17 amino acids.

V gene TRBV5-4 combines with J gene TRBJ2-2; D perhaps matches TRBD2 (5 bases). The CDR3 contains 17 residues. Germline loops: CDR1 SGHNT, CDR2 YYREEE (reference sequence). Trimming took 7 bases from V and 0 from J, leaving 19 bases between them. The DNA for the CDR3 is TGTGCCAGCGCAAATCATCGGGGAACCGCGAACACCGGGGAGCTGTTTTTT. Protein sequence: CASANHRGTANTGELFF.

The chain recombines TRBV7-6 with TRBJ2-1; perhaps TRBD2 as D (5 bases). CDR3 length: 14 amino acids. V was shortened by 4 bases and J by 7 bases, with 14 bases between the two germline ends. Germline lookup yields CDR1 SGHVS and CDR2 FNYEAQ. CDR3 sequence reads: CASSSSGRGNEQFF. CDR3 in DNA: TGTGCCAGCAGCTCCTCAGGTCGGGGAAATGAGCAGTTCTTC.

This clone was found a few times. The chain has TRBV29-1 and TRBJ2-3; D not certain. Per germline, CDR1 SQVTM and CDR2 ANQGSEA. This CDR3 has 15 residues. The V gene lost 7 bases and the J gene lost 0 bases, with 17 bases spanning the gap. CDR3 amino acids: CSAIPLVGSTDTQYF. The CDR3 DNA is TGCAGCGCCATCCCGCTAGTAGGGAGCACAGATACGCAGTATTTT.

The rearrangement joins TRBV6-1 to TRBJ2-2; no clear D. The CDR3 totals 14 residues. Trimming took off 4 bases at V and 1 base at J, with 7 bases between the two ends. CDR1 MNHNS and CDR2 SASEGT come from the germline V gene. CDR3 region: CASSGEMNTGELFF. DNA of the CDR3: TGTGCCAGCAGTGGAGAGATGAACACCGGGGAGCTGTTTTTT.

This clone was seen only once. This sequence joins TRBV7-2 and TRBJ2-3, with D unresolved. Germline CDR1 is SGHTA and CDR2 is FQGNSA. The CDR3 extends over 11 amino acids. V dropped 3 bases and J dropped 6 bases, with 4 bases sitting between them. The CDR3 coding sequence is TGTGCCAGCAGCTTGAAGGATACGCAGTATTTT. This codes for CASSLKDTQYF.

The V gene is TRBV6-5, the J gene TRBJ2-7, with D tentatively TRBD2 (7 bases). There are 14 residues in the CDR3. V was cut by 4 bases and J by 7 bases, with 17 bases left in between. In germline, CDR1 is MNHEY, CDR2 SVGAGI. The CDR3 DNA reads TGTGCCAGCAGTTCGGGGGGCGGTCTGAGAGAGCAGTACTTC. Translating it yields CASSSGGGLREQYF.

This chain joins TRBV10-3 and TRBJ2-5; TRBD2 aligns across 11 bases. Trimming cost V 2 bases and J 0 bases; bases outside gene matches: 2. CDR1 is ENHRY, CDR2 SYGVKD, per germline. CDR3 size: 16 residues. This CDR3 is CAISEASGGNQETQYF. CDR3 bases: TGTGCCATCAGTGAGGCTAGCGGGGGGAACCAAGAGACCCAGTACTTC.

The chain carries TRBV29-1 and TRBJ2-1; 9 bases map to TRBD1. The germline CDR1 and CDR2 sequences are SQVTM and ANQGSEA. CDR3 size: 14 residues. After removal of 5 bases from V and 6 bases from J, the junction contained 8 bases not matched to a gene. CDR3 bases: TGCAGCGTTCACCGGGACAGGGCTCTCAATGAGCAGTTCTTC. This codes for CSVHRDRALNEQFF.

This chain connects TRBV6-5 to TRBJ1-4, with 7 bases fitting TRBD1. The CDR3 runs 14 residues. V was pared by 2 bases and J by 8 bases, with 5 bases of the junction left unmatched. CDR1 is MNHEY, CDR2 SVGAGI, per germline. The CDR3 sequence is CASSYGAGGEKLFF. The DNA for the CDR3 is TGTGCCAGCAGTTACGGGGCAGGGGGAGAAAAACTGTTTTTT.

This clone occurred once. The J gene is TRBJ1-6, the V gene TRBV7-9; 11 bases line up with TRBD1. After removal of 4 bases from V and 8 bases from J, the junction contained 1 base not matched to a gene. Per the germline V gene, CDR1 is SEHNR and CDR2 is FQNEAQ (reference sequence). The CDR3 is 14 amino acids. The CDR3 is CASSSDRGHSPLHF. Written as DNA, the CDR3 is TGTGCCAGCAGCTCGGACAGGGGGCATTCACCCCTCCACTTT.